This T cell receptor (beta chain) is from a study of cytomegalovirus exposure and HLA in healthy donors. Looking at the study overall: Approximately 170 million T cells yielded 100 million or so unique TCR beta sequences in earlier analysis. Study-wide points: Researchers reported that a few CMV-associated chains were confirmed in vitro as CMV antigen-specific. Reports described diagnosis of cytomegalovirus status by the classifier as highly specific and sensitive.

The PCR was carried out with 60 Vbeta primers and 13 Jbeta primers. TCRdb's copy holds only in-frame clones and misses some; the assay was immunoSEQ multiplex PCR. The data contain approximately 130,000 clones, around 80% of them seen just once; the ten biggest clones take up around 1.4%. Of note for this clone: Its antigen is still unknown.

V lost 8 bases and J 7 bases, leaving 18 bases between the germline ends. The CDR3 has 13 residues. CDR1 is SNHLY and CDR2 is FYNNEI in the germline V gene. The chain recombines TRBV2 with TRBJ2-7, with a possible D match to TRBD2 (6 bases). The sequenced sample consisted of PBMCs. The clonotype originates from a woman younger than 35 in good health and CMV-seronegative. CDR3 sequence reads: CASRLGDLREQYF. The DNA of the CDR3 is TGTGCCAGCCGGCTAGGGGACTTGAGAGAGCAGTACTTC.